This T cell receptor (beta chain) is drawn from a study of shared clonotypes between healthy human individuals. Study background: The composition of the donors was a couple of women and a few men aged 18 to 49. Study-level results: There were few donors, and this limited the genetic and exposure-history diversity represented. Blood alone was sampled, and tissue repertoires likely differ.

In the CD4+ fraction, cells were divided into CD45RA+ naive and CD45RA-negative memory subsets. Some clones are missing from TCRdb's copy, which holds only in-frame ones; the method was immunoSEQ multiplex PCR. The table shows around 2.1 million clones, with approximately 94% occurring only once. To note about this clone: Its antigen is not identified.

Germline V CDR1 and CDR2: SGHTA, FQGNSA. There are 14 residues in the CDR3. J gave up 4 bases and V 5 bases, and 4 bases lay outside the gene matches. This TCR was recovered from a man aged 18 to 29 in good health. The chain carries TRBV7-2 and TRBJ2-5; 10 positions agree with TRBD2. The sequenced material came from naive CD4+ T cells sorted from blood. Subset here: CD45RA+ positively selected. CDR3 nucleotides: TGTGCCAGCAGCCCTAGCGGGAGTGGAGAGACCCAGTACTTC. Translating gives CASSPSGSGETQYF.